The entry below describes one TCR beta chain. Its antigen is undetermined. V was pared by 2 bases and J by 4 bases, with 3 bases of the junction left unmatched. Germline V lookup: CDR1 KGHSH, CDR2 LQKENI. The CDR3 has 14 residues. This sample was included in a study of PD-1 blockade in classical Hodgkin lymphoma. Here immunoSEQ multiplex PCR was the method, and the copy in TCRdb shows in-frame clones only, minus some. Of fewer than 25,000 clones listed, approximately 69% are singletons. Study-wide results and limits: Complete responders possessed baseline diversity comparable to newly diagnosed patients. Baseline TCR diversity was reportedly lower in newly diagnosed patients than healthy donors. The CD4+ diversity rise by C4D1 was clearest in complete responders.

There was relapse after autologous stem cell transplantation in every patient, and there was variation in brentuximab vedotin exposure. Best response was recorded as complete response, partial response or progressive disease. The receptor was isolated from a human donor with classical Hodgkin lymphoma. This rearrangement joins TRBV18 to TRBJ1-1; 8 bases map to TRBD1. Sequenced here: peripheral blood mononuclear cells (PBMCs), sampled at baseline. The CDR3 sequence: CASSPGQGLTEAFF. The CDR3, as DNA: TGTGCCAGCTCACCAGGACAGGGACTCACTGAAGCTTTCTTT.